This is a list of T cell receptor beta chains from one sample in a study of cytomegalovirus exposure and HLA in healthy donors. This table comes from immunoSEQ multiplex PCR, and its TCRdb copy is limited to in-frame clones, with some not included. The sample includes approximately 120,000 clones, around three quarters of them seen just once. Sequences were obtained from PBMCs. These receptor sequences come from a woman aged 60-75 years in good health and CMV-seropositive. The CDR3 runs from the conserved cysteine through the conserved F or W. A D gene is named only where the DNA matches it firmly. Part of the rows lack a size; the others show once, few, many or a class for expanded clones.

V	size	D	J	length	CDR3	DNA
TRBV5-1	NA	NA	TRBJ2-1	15	CASSSTSGVLNEQFF	TGCGCCAGCAGTTCGACCTCGGGAGTTCTCAATGAGCAGTTCTTC
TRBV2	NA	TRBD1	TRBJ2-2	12	CASRTGKGELFF	TGTGCCAGCAGGACAGGGAAAGGGGAGCTGTTTTTT
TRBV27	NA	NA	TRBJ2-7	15	CASSLSSVLIYEQYF	TGTGCCAGCAGTTTATCCTCGGTCTTGATCTACGAGCAGTACTTC
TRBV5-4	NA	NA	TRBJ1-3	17	CASSLGAQGTSGNTIYF	TGTGCCAGCAGCTTGGGGGCACAGGGTACCTCTGGAAACACCATATATTTT
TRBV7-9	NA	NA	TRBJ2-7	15	CASSLVLSHADEQYF	TGTGCCAGCAGCTTAGTTCTTTCACACGCTGACGAGCAGTACTTC
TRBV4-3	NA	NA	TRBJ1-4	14	CASSHRVANEKLFF	TGCGCCAGCAGCCACAGGGTTGCGAATGAAAAACTGTTTTTT
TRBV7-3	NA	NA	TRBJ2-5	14	CASSLFGQGETQYF	TGTGCCAGCAGCTTATTTGGGCAGGGGGAGACCCAGTACTTC
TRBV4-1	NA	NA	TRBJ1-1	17	CASSQTPHREGNTEAFF	TGCGCCAGCAGCCAAACCCCTCACAGGGAGGGGAACACTGAAGCTTTCTTT
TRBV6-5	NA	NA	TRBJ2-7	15	CASSYSIASSYEQYF	TGTGCCAGCAGTTACTCTATCGCGAGCTCCTACGAGCAGTACTTC
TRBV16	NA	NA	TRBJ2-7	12	CASSQFLYEQYF	TGTGCCAGCAGCCAATTTCTCTACGAGCAGTACTTC
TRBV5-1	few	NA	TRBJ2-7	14	CASSSGQFPYEQYF	TGCGCCAGCAGCTCCGGACAGTTCCCCTACGAGCAGTACTTC
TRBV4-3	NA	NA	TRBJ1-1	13	CASSQLSGSEAFF	TGCGCCAGCAGCCAATTATCGGGATCTGAAGCTTTCTTT
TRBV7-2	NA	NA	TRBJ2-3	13	CASSSPSTDTQYF	TGTGCCAGCAGCTCCCCGAGCACAGATACGCAGTATTTT
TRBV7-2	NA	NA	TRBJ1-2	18	CASSPPRPQNRGNYGYTF	TGTGCCAGCAGCCCCCCACGGCCCCAGAACCGGGGAAACTATGGCTACACCTTC
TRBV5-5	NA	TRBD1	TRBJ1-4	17	CASSWTGKGVRGEKLFF	TGTGCCAGCAGCTGGACAGGGAAGGGCGTGAGAGGTGAAAAACTGTTTTTT